Listed below are T cell receptor beta chains from one sample, sequenced in a study of cytomegalovirus exposure and HLA in healthy donors. TCRdb's table, derived via immunoSEQ multiplex PCR, lists solely in-frame clones and lacks some. This table holds roughly 170,000 clones, 70% to 80% found once. Input material: PBMCs. The source is a man between 25 and 39 years old in good health and CMV-seronegative. Both conserved end residues are part of each CDR3. A D gene is named only where the DNA matches it firmly. Clone size is stated in some rows and not others, as once, few, many or a class when expanded.

j_call v_call clone_size d_call cdr3_aa cdr3_nt
TRBJ1-3 TRBV5-1 few - CASSSGILGNTIYF TGCGCCAGCAGCTCTGGTATACTCGGAAACACCATATATTTT
TRBJ2-7 TRBV10-3 - - CAINEPGFSYEQYF TGTGCCATAAACGAACCGGGATTCTCCTACGAGCAGTACTTC
TRBJ1-5 TRBV10-3 few TRBD1 CAISESISGTGGGQPQHF TGTGCCATCAGTGAGTCAATATCTGGGACAGGGGGAGGTCAGCCCCAGCATTTT
TRBJ1-1 TRBV28 - - CASSFPSRNTEAFF TGTGCCAGCAGTTTCCCCTCCCGGAACACTGAAGCTTTCTTT
TRBJ2-7 TRBV10-3 - - CAISESFRYEQYF TGTGCCATCAGTGAGTCGTTCCGCTACGAGCAGTACTTC
TRBJ2-3 TRBV6-5 - - CASSYSDSGADTQYF TGTGCCAGCAGTTACTCGGACAGTGGAGCGGATACGCAGTATTTT
TRBJ2-1 TRBV7-3 - TRBD2 CASSSHQLADYNEQFF TGTGCCAGCAGCTCACACCAACTAGCGGACTACAATGAGCAGTTCTTC
TRBJ2-7 TRBV10-3 few TRBD2 CAISENPSGRGEQYF TGTGCCATCAGTGAGAATCCTAGCGGGAGAGGGGAGCAGTACTTC
TRBJ2-3 TRBV5-6 - TRBD2 CASSPGLVTSTDTQYF TGTGCCAGCAGCCCGGGACTAGTCACTAGCACAGATACGCAGTATTTT
TRBJ2-5 TRBV15 - - CATSRDPRGQETQYF TGTGCCACCAGCAGAGATCCCAGGGGACAAGAGACCCAGTACTTC
TRBJ2-3 TRBV5-1 - - CASSLGVQVPDTQYF TGCGCCAGCAGCTTGGGGGTGCAGGTTCCAGATACGCAGTATTTT
TRBJ2-7 TRBV14 - TRBD2 CASSPGTSGPTYEQYF TGTGCCAGCAGCCCAGGGACTAGCGGGCCCACCTACGAGCAGTACTTC
TRBJ2-1 TRBV4-1 - TRBD2 CASSQVTSGPSLNNEQFF TGCGCCAGCAGCCAAGTTACTAGCGGGCCCTCGCTAAACAATGAGCAGTTCTTC
TRBJ2-3 TRBV5-1 once - CASSFGTFSSTDTQYF TGCGCCAGCAGCTTTGGTACTTTTTCTAGCACAGATACGCAGTATTTT
TRBJ1-3 TRBV9 - TRBD1 CASSSQDRGVGRGGNTIYF TGTGCCAGCAGCTCCCAGGACAGGGGCGTTGGGAGGGGTGGAAACACCATATATTTT
TRBJ1-6 TRBV5-6 - TRBD1 CASSPWTGNSPLHF TGTGCCAGCAGCCCTTGGACAGGGAACTCACCCCTCCACTTT
TRBJ2-5 TRBV11-2 - TRBD2 CASSFLRGGGVVETQYF TGTGCCAGCAGCTTTTTGCGGGGGGGCGGTGTCGTAGAGACCCAGTACTTC
TRBJ2-7 TRBV28 - TRBD2 CASSPGALRLAGGHSYEQYF TGTGCCAGCAGCCCTGGCGCCTTAAGACTAGCGGGGGGACACTCCTACGAGCAGTACTTC
TRBJ2-2 TRBV7-3 few - CASSSLRTGELFF TGTGCCAGCAGCTCCCTGAGGACCGGGGAGCTGTTTTTT
TRBJ1-4 TRBV11-2 few - CASSLDGATNEKLFF TGTGCCAGCAGCTTAGACGGGGCAACTAATGAAAAACTGTTTTTT
TRBJ2-7 TRBV5-6 - - CASSGLGSYEQYF TGTGCCAGCAGCGGGCTAGGGAGCTACGAGCAGTACTTC
TRBJ2-7 TRBV9 - TRBD1 CASSLDREDAEQYF TGTGCCAGCAGCTTAGACAGGGAAGATGCCGAGCAGTACTTC
TRBJ2-7 TRBV5-6 once - CASSSYEGGGGSQYF TGTGCCAGCAGCTCCTACGAAGGGGGGGGCGGGTCGCAGTACTTC
TRBJ2-7 TRBV7-2 - - CASSPRDTSYEQYF TGTGCCAGCAGCCCCCGGGACACCAGCTACGAGCAGTACTTC
TRBJ1-2 TRBV7-2 - - CASSPQGVGYGYTF TGTGCCAGCAGCCCCCAAGGAGTTGGATATGGCTACACCTTC
TRBJ2-1 TRBV29-1 - - CSVDIGLLREQFF TGCAGCGTTGATATTGGTCTCCTGCGGGAGCAGTTCTTC
TRBJ2-3 TRBV4-3 - TRBD1 CASSQEWGTGATDTQYF TGCGCCAGCAGCCAAGAATGGGGGACAGGGGCCACAGATACGCAGTATTTT
TRBJ1-2 TRBV30 - TRBD1 CAWTPDRADYGYTF TGTGCCTGGACTCCGGACAGGGCGGACTATGGCTACACCTTC
TRBJ2-5 TRBV7-2 - - CASSGGRGTETQYF TGTGCCAGCAGCGGTGGGCGGGGCACTGAGACCCAGTACTTC
TRBJ2-7 TRBV5-6 - TRBD1 CASSLQGQGYEQYF TGTGCCAGCAGCTTGCAAGGACAGGGCTACGAGCAGTACTTC
TRBJ2-5 TRBV4-2 - TRBD2 CASGQGSGRGETQYF TGTGCCAGCGGCCAGGGGAGCGGGAGAGGGGAGACCCAGTACTTC
TRBJ1-2 TRBV15 - TRBD1 CATSGGQRLDYGYTF TGTGCCACCAGCGGGGGACAGAGACTGGACTATGGCTACACCTTC
TRBJ1-1 TRBV4-3 - TRBD1 CASSRDRAEAFF TGCGCCAGCAGCCGGGACAGGGCTGAAGCTTTCTTT